Below, 10 T cell receptor beta chains from the same sample are listed, as sequenced in a study of blood T cells in healthy people across ages. Together with a sample-barcoded 5' primer, a J-beta primer mix was included in a second PCR lasting about 6 to 11 cycles. Each CDR3 protein is one row after TCRdb ran MiXCR on the 5' RACE reads. The sample holds 600,000 to 850,000 distinct CDR3 sequences; roughly 25% are singletons and the top ten take 9.4%. The same data also went into a second study, on T cells of mothers and their children.

Material for sequencing was blood. The receptor set was obtained from a boy younger than 18 in good health.

The rearrangement uses TRBV19 and TRBJ1-5, with D uncertain. Germline loops: CDR1 LNHDA, CDR2 SQIVND (reference sequence). This CDR3 comprises 14 residues. V was trimmed by 3 bases and J by 6 bases, leaving 12 bases between them. CDR3 DNA: TGTGCCAGTAGTATGGGTTACGGGTTTCAGCCCCAGCATTTT. Its protein is CASSMGYGFQPQHF.

The table lists this clonotype with a few counts. Written as DNA, the CDR3 is TGTGCCAGCAGTTACTGGGGGGAGGCCCCCAATGAGCAGTTCTTC. Translating gives CASSYWGEAPNEQFF. The chain uses TRBV6-5 and TRBJ2-5, with D tentatively TRBD2 (6 bases). The DNA end is more similar to TRBJ2-1, so the J call may be wrong. Germline V lookup: CDR1 MNHEY, CDR2 SVGAGI. The length of the CDR3 is 15 residues.

This clonotype was seen more than once but under ten times. The chain is built from TRBV6-6 and TRBJ1-1; TRBD1 agrees at 7 bases. The CDR3 is 14 residues long. Germline CDR1 reads MNHNY; CDR2 reads SVGAGI (reference sequence). V gave up 9 bases and J gave up 5 bases; unmatched junction bases: 12. The CDR3 loop is CASTPTGTSTEAFF. CDR3 sequence (DNA): TGTGCCAGTACCCCGACAGGGACTTCGACTGAAGCTTTCTTT.

The CDR3 loop reads CASSRGMTSGSQDEQFF. CDR3 nucleotides: TGTGCCAGCAGTAGAGGGATGACTAGCGGGAGCCAAGATGAGCAGTTCTTC. The rearrangement uses TRBV6-1 and TRBJ2-1; TRBD2 aligns across 12 bases. Trimming removed 5 bases from V and 8 bases from J; junction bases left unmatched: 13. The length of the CDR3 is 17 residues. Germline CDR1 is MNHNS and CDR2 is SASEGT.

The chain couples TRBV12-3 or TRBV12-4 to TRBJ1-2; D perhaps matches TRBD1 (5 bases). The CDR3 has 15 residues. Trimming left V 4 bases short and J 5 bases short, with 17 bases between. The CDR3 is CASSSDALGGYGYTF. The CDR3 nucleotides read TGTGCCAGCAGTTCTGACGCCTTGGGGGGGTATGGCTACACCTTC.

This chain connects TRBV6-1 to TRBJ2-4; a weak D match, TRBD2 (6 bases). This CDR3 is 12 amino acids long. Trimming took 5 bases from V and 12 from J, leaving 14 bases between them. Germline CDR1 is MNHNS and CDR2 is SASEGT. The CDR3 region is CASSPPGGSQYF. The CDR3 coding sequence is TGTGCCAGCAGTCCCCCTGGGGGGTCTCAGTACTTC.

Many counts were recorded for this clonotype. CDR3 in amino acids: CASSGLGTYNEQFF. CDR3 nucleotide sequence: TGTGCCAGCAGCGGGTTAGGGACCTACAATGAGCAGTTCTTC. The chain links TRBV7-9 to TRBJ2-1, with D unclear. Germline V CDR1 and CDR2: SEHNR, FQNEAQ (reference sequence). Deletions cut 5 bases from V and 2 bases from J, with 10 bases between. CDR3 length: 14 residues. The complete variable domain, with remaining parts taken from reference TRBV7-9 and TRBJ2-1, reads DTGVSQNPRHKITKRGQNVTFRCDPISEHNRLYWYRQTLGQGPEFLTYFQNEAQLEKSRLLSDRFSAERPKGSFSTLEIQRTEQGDSAMYLCASSGLGTYNEQFFGPGTRLTVL.

This clonotype has more than one count but fewer than ten. The chain uses TRBV7-2 and TRBJ1-5; D possibly corresponds to TRBD1 (5 bases). Trimming left V 0 bases short and J 1 base short, with 7 bases between. This CDR3 spans 15 amino acids. Germline assignment: CDR1 SGHTA and CDR2 FQGNSA. The CDR3 bases are TGTGCCAGCAGCTTAGCGCAGGGCAGCAATCAGCCCCAGCATTTT. This sequence encodes CASSLAQGSNQPQHF.

The rearrangement uses TRBV15 and TRBJ2-2, with 7 bases identical to TRBD2. Germline loops: CDR1 LNHNV, CDR2 YYDKDF (reference sequence). The length of the CDR3 is 17 residues. Trimming removed 0 bases from V and 6 bases from J; junction bases left unmatched: 10. Written as DNA, the CDR3 is TGTGCCACCAGCAGAGAAATCGAGCGGGGAGGTTCCGGGGAGCTGTTTTTT. Its translation: CATSREIERGGSGELFF.

The V call is TRBV12-3 or TRBV12-4, the J call TRBJ2-7; 8 positions match TRBD1. Trimming took 8 bases from V and 7 from J; bases not matched to a gene: 13. CDR3 length: 14 amino acids. This CDR3 reads CASRPGTGIGEQYF. CDR3 nucleotides: TGTGCCAGCCGCCCTGGGACAGGAATAGGAGAGCAGTACTTC.